This T cell receptor beta chain was retrieved from a study of T-cell reconstitution after alpha-beta-depleted transplantation in children. Unique molecular identifiers were used in preparing the TCRbeta library. TCRdb used MiXCR to reprocess the PCR reads, holding one entry per CDR3 protein. Of tens of thousands of distinct CDR3 sequences in the sample, approximately 43% were seen once. The CDR3 totals 15 residues. The V and J ends lost 4 bases and 3 bases, in that order; junction bases with no gene match: 5. The chain links TRBV12-3 or TRBV12-4 to TRBJ2-1; 8 bases fit TRBD2. Sequencing was performed on PBMCs, mostly from graft donor cells, taken 360 days after TCRalphabeta/CD19-depleted stem cell transplant. The source of this sequence is a male patient aged 10 to 17 who had a stem cell transplant for acute lymphoblastic leukemia, so the T cells may come from the graft donor. The CDR3 DNA sequence: TGTGCCAGCAGTTCAAGCGGGAGTGTCTACAATGAGCAGTTCTTC. It translates to CASSSSGSVYNEQFF.